This T cell receptor (beta chain) was obtained from a study of T cell repertoires and Cas9 in healthy adults. On the study more broadly: Multi-effector potency, cytotoxicity and lineage were assessed in SpCas9-reactive CD4 and CD8 T cells. Study-wide results and limits: Reportedly, SpCas9-reactive effector T cell proliferation and function were mitigated by SpCas9-reactive Tregs in vitro.

The CDR3 totals 14 residues. Trimming pared 2 bases from V and 1 base from J, leaving 8 bases between. Germline CDR1 is SGHNT and CDR2 is YENEEA. Concerning this clone itself: Its antigen remains unidentified.

Profiling relied on immunoSEQ multiplex PCR, and the TCRdb table lists in-frame clones only, not all of them. In the table there are roughly 14,000 clones, roughly nine tenths of which are singletons. The chain combines TRBV11-3 with TRBJ1-1; D unclear. Sequenced material: Tregs (CD4+, CD25+, CD127-, CD137-, CD154-) from PBMCs; culture status not recorded. This clonotype was sampled from a human donor in good health. The CDR3 DNA is TGTGCCAGCAGCTTACAAGAGAGGAACACTGAAGCTTTCTTT. It codes for CASSLQERNTEAFF.